The T cell receptor beta chain described here comes from a study of vaccination and CD4 T cells after COVID-19. Study-level findings and limits: A median roughly 86% of convalescent patients' SARS-CoV-2-reactive clones emerged only after vaccination.

Treatment here: roughly 11-day PBMC culture with coronavirus spike peptide pools or control peptides (ViraFEST assay). At the Johns Hopkins FTIC core, DNA taken from cultured CD4+ T cells was sequenced by way of the Oncomine TCR Beta short-read assay. From the PCR reads, TCRdb called clonotypes with MiXCR, one entry per CDR3 protein. The table includes some 10,000 distinct CDR3 sequences, about 28% detected once. Between the trimmed V and J ends, which lost 4 bases and 0 bases, there was a span of 7 bases. There are 13 residues in the CDR3. Germline V CDR1 and CDR2: SGHNT, YYREEE (reference sequence). A remark on this clonotype: The antigen remains undetermined.

J is TRBJ1-1 and V is TRBV5-4; no definite D call. This receptor was identified in a human donor who had recovered from COVID-19. The sample consisted of CD4+ T cells from blood, cultured in vitro. CDR3 bases: TGTGCCAGCAGCCGAGGGTTGAACACTGAAGCTTTCTTT. Translated: CASSRGLNTEAFF.